This T cell receptor beta chain was documented in a study of blood T cell repertoires in COVID-19. Germline values: CDR1 LNHDA, CDR2 SQIVND (reference sequence). Trimming at V came to 1 base and at J to 7 bases, leaving 15 bases not matched to a gene. The CDR3 loop spans 19 amino acids. Assay: immunoSEQ multiplex PCR; the TCRdb copy retains only in-frame clones and omits some. The sample carries about 190,000 clones, 80% to 95% recorded once. The sequenced material came from peripheral blood. This chain joins TRBV19 and TRBJ2-1; 11 bases agree with TRBD2. This sequence was found in a man aged 50 or older with acute or convalescent COVID-19. CDR3: CASSIVGTSGVGSRNEQFF. DNA for the CDR3: TGTGCCAGTAGTATAGTTGGGACTAGCGGTGTCGGAAGTAGAAATGAGCAGTTCTTC.